Following are 12 T cell receptor beta chains from one sample sequenced in a study of blood T cell repertoires in COVID-19. Profiling relied on immunoSEQ multiplex PCR, and the TCRdb table lists in-frame clones only, not all of them. The profile shows almost 350,000 clones, roughly 87% of them singletons. Sequenced sample: peripheral blood. The receptors shown here come from an older woman with COVID-19, enrolled during active disease.

V and J are TRBV5-4 and TRBJ1-4, with 7 bases matching TRBD1. This CDR3 is built from 16 residues. Germline assignment: CDR1 SGHNT and CDR2 YYREEE (reference sequence). With 0 bases clipped from V and 7 bases from J, the junction kept 9 bases outside the gene matches. CDR3 sequence reads: CASSLGSGGLGEKLFF. The DNA of the CDR3 is TGTGCCAGCAGCTTGGGCTCAGGGGGTCTGGGTGAAAAACTGTTTTTT.

The chain is built from TRBV2 and TRBJ1-2; 8 nucleotides line up with TRBD1. The CDR3 totals 12 residues. V was clipped by 6 bases and J by 7 bases; unmatched bases: 4. The germline V gene has CDR1 SNHLY and CDR2 FYNNEI. CDR3 in DNA: TGTGCCAGCAGCCAGGGGGCGCGTGGCTACACCTTC. This codes for CASSQGARGYTF.

V and J are TRBV3-1 (or the pseudogene TRBV3-2) and TRBJ1-6, with a possible D match to TRBD1 (5 bases). V gave up 4 bases and J gave up 9 bases, with 19 bases separating them. The CDR3 runs to 16 residues. Germline CDR1 reads LGHDT; CDR2 reads YNNKEL (reference sequence). In nucleotides, the CDR3 is TGTGCCAGCAGCCTTCCCCTAGTCCAGGGTAGTTCACCCCTCCACTTT. It yields the protein CASSLPLVQGSSPLHF.

The rearrangement uses TRBV6-1 and TRBJ1-2; 7 nucleotides line up with TRBD1. Germline V gene data show CDR1 as MNHNS and CDR2 as SASEGT. J lost 2 bases, V lost 3 bases, and 12 bases had no gene match. The CDR3 runs to 17 residues. The CDR3, as DNA: TGTGCCAGCAGTGATGGAGACGACAGGGTCTACAACTATGGCTACACCTTC. As protein: CASSDGDDRVYNYGYTF.

This sequence joins TRBV27 and TRBJ2-1; D uncertain. The CDR3 length is 14 residues. Per the germline V gene, CDR1 is MNHEY and CDR2 is SMNVEV (reference sequence). V was trimmed by 7 bases and J by 0 bases, leaving 10 bases between them. In nucleotides, the CDR3 is TGTGCCAGCATCTCACTGAGCTCCTACAATGAGCAGTTCTTC. Amino acids: CASISLSSYNEQFF.

The chain employs TRBV5-1 and TRBJ1-1; maybe TRBD1 (5 bases). The CDR3 sequence is 19 residues long. V lost 3 bases and J lost 1, with 25 bases in between. CDR1 and CDR2 from the germline V gene are SGHRS and YFSETQ. This CDR3 reads CASSWGGPNVGQGNTEAFF. The CDR3 DNA reads TGCGCCAGCAGCTGGGGAGGACCTAATGTCGGGCAGGGGAACACTGAAGCTTTCTTT.

The chain is built from TRBV28 and TRBJ2-1; the D gene is possibly TRBD1 (6 bases). Germline CDR1 and CDR2: MDHEN and SYDVKM. The CDR3 has 14 amino acids. With 7 bases removed from V and 5 bases from J, the gap between germline ends came to 15 bases. The CDR3 sequence is CASIQYGQHNEQFF. In DNA, the CDR3 is TGTGCCAGCATCCAATATGGACAGCACAATGAGCAGTTCTTC.

This chain uses TRBV5-6 with TRBJ1-2; 8 bases are a match to TRBD1. The CDR3 consists of 14 residues. In germline, CDR1 is SGHDT, CDR2 YYEEEE. Unmatched junction bases numbered 10, after V lost 4 bases and J lost 8 bases. CDR3 coding DNA: TGTGCCAGCAGCCCCCGGACAGGGATTATAGGCTACACCTTC. Its translation: CASSPRTGIIGYTF.

This chain uses TRBV30 with TRBJ1-4; a weak D match, TRBD1 (5 bases). Trimming pared 3 bases from V and 7 bases from J, leaving 12 bases between. This CDR3 is 13 amino acids long. Germline V gives CDR1 GTSNPN, CDR2 SVGIG (reference sequence). The CDR3 sequence is CAWRRGLGEKLFF. The CDR3 region has the DNA TGTGCCTGGAGACGGGGGTTGGGTGAAAAACTGTTTTTT.

V gene TRBV15 combines with J gene TRBJ2-7; the D gene is possibly TRBD2 (6 bases). V shed 0 bases and J shed 0 bases, with 21 bases lying between them. Germline V CDR1 and CDR2: LNHNV, YYDKDF (reference sequence). The length of the CDR3 is 19 residues. CDR3 DNA: TGTGCCACCAGCAGAGATGGACCGGACGGAGGGACTCTCTCCTACGAGCAGTACTTC. Encoded protein: CATSRDGPDGGTLSYEQYF.

This clone was detected once. The V gene is TRBV13, the J gene TRBJ1-1; a possible D gene is TRBD1 (6 bases). The length of the CDR3 is 15 residues. With 6 bases removed from V and 2 bases from J, the gap between germline ends came to 16 bases. From germline, CDR1 is PRHDT and CDR2 FYEKMQ (reference sequence). CDR3 coding DNA: TGTGCCAGCAGAAGGCGTTGGGGGCGTAACACTGAAGCTTTCTTT. It is translated as CASRRRWGRNTEAFF.

There are a few counts of this clone. This rearrangement joins TRBV12-3 or TRBV12-4 to TRBJ1-3; 7 nucleotides align to TRBD1. V was clipped by 4 bases and J by 8 bases; unmatched bases: 2. The CDR3 contains 12 residues. CDR3 coding DNA: TGTGCCAGCAGTTCCAGGGGGGACACCATATATTTT. Protein: CASSSRGDTIYF.